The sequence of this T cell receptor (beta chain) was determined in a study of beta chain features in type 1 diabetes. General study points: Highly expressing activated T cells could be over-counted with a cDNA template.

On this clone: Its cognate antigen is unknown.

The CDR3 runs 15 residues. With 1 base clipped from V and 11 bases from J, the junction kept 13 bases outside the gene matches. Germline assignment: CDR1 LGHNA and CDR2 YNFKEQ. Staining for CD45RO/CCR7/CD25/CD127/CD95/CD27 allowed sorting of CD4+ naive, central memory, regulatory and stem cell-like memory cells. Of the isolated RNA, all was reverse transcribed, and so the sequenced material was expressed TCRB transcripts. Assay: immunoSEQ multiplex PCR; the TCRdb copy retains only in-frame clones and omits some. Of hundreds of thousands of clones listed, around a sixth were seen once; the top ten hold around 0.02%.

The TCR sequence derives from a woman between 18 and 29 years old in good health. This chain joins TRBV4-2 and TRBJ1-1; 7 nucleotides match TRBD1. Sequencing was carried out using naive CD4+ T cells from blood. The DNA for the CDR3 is TGTGCCAGCAGCCAAGTCGGGACAGCTGAGGTTGGGGCTTTCTTT. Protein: CASSQVGTAEVGAFF.